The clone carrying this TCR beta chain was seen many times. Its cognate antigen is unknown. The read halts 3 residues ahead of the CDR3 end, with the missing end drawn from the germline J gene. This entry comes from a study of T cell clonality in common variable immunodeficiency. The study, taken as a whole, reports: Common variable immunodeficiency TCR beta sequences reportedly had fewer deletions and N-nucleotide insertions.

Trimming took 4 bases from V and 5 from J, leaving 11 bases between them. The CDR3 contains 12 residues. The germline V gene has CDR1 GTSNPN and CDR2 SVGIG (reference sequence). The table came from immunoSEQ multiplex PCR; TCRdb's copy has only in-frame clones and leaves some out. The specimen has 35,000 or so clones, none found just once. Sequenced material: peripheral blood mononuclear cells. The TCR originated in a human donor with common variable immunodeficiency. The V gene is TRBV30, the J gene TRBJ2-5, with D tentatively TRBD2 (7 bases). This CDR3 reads CAWTGGGETQYF. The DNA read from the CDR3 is TGTGCCTGGACGGGGGGCGGGGAGACC.